The 6 T cell receptor beta chains in this list originate from one sample, sequenced in a study of T cell changes during pregnancy in multiple sclerosis. Here immunoSEQ multiplex PCR was the method, and the copy in TCRdb shows in-frame clones only, minus some. The sample has some 22,000 clones; roughly 84% are singletons. Sequencing used CD8+ T cells from peripheral blood mononuclear cells, obtained after pregnancy. The receptor set was obtained from a female donor with multiple sclerosis, enrolled in a pregnancy study.

The V call is TRBV28, the J call TRBJ2-5; D is perhaps TRBD2 (5 bases). Per germline, CDR1 MDHEN and CDR2 SYDVKM. The CDR3 runs to 17 residues. V was cut by 4 bases and J by 5 bases, with 23 bases left in between. Here the CDR3 DNA reads TGTGCCAGCAGTTCCCCTTGGGCCTTCGGAAGGGAGGAGACCCAGTACTTC. The encoded protein is CASSSPWAFGREETQYF.

The chain is built from TRBV6-5 and TRBJ1-1; D gene uncertain. Per the germline V gene, CDR1 is MNHEY and CDR2 is SVGAGI. Deletions cut 6 bases from V and 1 base from J, with 12 bases between. This CDR3 contains 14 residues. DNA of the CDR3: TGTGCCAGCAGCCCCGGACTCTCGAACACTGAAGCTTTCTTT. Residues: CASSPGLSNTEAFF.

The chain links TRBV5-4 to TRBJ2-2, with D perhaps matching TRBD1 (6 bases). CDR1 is SGHNT, CDR2 YYREEE, per germline (reference sequence). The CDR3 is 13 residues long. The V end was cut by 4 bases, the J end by 3 bases, with 7 bases between. CDR3 amino acids: CASSHRDTGELFF. The CDR3 coding sequence is TGTGCCAGCAGCCACAGGGACACCGGGGAGCTGTTTTTT. Supplemented by reference TRBV5-4 and TRBJ2-2, the full variable domain reads ETGVTQSPTHLIKTRGQQVTLRCSSQSGHNTVSWYQQALGQGPQFIFQYYREEENGRGNFPPRFSGLQFPNYSSELNVNALELDDSALYLCASSHRDTGELFFGEGSRLTVL.

The chain uses TRBV5-1 and TRBJ2-3, with D possibly matching TRBD2 (6 bases). V shed 5 bases and J shed 1 base, with 11 bases lying between them. The CDR3 is made up of 14 amino acids. Germline CDR1 SGHRS, CDR2 YFSETQ. The CDR3 loop is CASSTRRGTDTQYF. The CDR3, as DNA: TGCGCCAGCAGTACCCGGAGGGGCACAGATACGCAGTATTTT.

The chain links TRBV7-6 to TRBJ2-1; TRBD1 aligns across 7 bases. The CDR3 is made up of 16 amino acids. Looked up from germline, CDR1 is SGHVS and CDR2 is FNYEAQ. Unmatched junction bases numbered 6, after V lost 2 bases and J lost 2 bases. As DNA, the CDR3 is TGTGCCAGCAGCTTAACGGGACAGTCAACCTACAATGAGCAGTTCTTC. It encodes CASSLTGQSTYNEQFF.

This clone was seen repeatedly, ten times or more. This chain uses TRBV27 with TRBJ1-5; D unresolved. The V end was cut by 5 bases, the J end by 4 bases, with 12 bases between. This CDR3 spans 14 amino acids. The germline V gene has CDR1 MNHEY and CDR2 SMNVEV (reference sequence). The CDR3 DNA is TGTGCCAGCAGTCCCCTCCCTTTGAATCAGCCCCAGCATTTT. This gives the protein CASSPLPLNQPQHF.